These 16 T cell receptor beta chains originate from one sample sequenced in a study of blood T cell repertoires in COVID-19. Libraries were prepared by immunoSEQ multiplex PCR; TCRdb keeps only in-frame clonotypes and omits some of them. The table has about 270,000 clones, almost 85% seen once; the top ten hold approximately 8.2%. The sample was PBMCs or T cells enriched from blood (not recorded which). These receptors were collected from a woman in her 50s with acute COVID-19.

This clone was observed a few times. The chain recombines TRBV4-3 with TRBJ2-3; 9 bases align to TRBD2. CDR3 length: 18 amino acids. With 1 base clipped from V and 3 bases from J, the junction kept 11 bases outside the gene matches. Looked up from germline, CDR1 is LGHNA and CDR2 is YSLEER. The CDR3 DNA sequence: TGCGCCAGCAGCCAAGTGAGGGCGGGGGGGCCTTCAACAGATACGCAGTATTTT. Translation gives CASSQVRAGGPSTDTQYF.

The chain links TRBV3-1 (or the pseudogene TRBV3-2) to TRBJ2-7; D gene uncertain. This CDR3 is built from 14 residues. CDR1 LGHDT and CDR2 YNNKEL come from the germline V gene (reference sequence). With 1 base removed from V and 6 bases from J, the gap between germline ends came to 13 bases. The CDR3 protein is CASSQGRPLGEQYF. The CDR3 nucleotides are TGTGCCAGCAGCCAAGGTCGCCCACTCGGCGAGCAGTACTTC.

The V and J genes are TRBV14 and TRBJ2-3; weak D call: TRBD1 (6 bases). V lost 0 bases to trimming and J lost 3 bases, with 13 bases between them. Germline CDR1 and CDR2: SGHDN and FVKESK. This CDR3 region has 16 residues. The CDR3 region is CASSQELGAWTDTQYF. CDR3 sequence (DNA): TGTGCCAGCAGCCAAGAATTGGGGGCTTGGACAGATACGCAGTATTTT. The whole variable domain, remainder taken from reference TRBV14 and TRBJ2-3, is EAGVTQFPSHSVIEKGQTVTLRCDPISGHDNLYWYRRVMGKEIKFLLHFVKESKQDESGMPNNRFLAERTGGTYSTLKVQPAELEDSGVYFCASSQELGAWTDTQYFGPGTRLTVL.

V and J are TRBV10-3 and TRBJ2-7; D call uncertain. The length of the CDR3 is 15 residues. The ends were cut back, 3 bases at V and 2 bases at J, with 14 bases in the middle. Germline-derived CDR1 and CDR2 are ENHRY and SYGVKD. CDR3 sequence reads: CAISEQTRNPYEQYF. The CDR3 region has the DNA TGTGCCATCAGTGAACAGACACGGAATCCCTACGAGCAGTACTTC.

J is TRBJ1-2 and V is TRBV7-9; D remains unclear. CDR1 is SEHNR and CDR2 is FQNEAQ in the germline V gene (reference sequence). There are 13 residues in the CDR3. V lost 9 bases, J lost 0 bases, and 11 bases lay in between. The CDR3 region is CASNRDTNYGYTF. The CDR3 DNA reads as TGTGCCAGTAACCGGGATACTAACTATGGCTACACCTTC.

This clone was detected only once. The chain links TRBV5-6 to TRBJ2-7; a weak D match, TRBD1 (6 bases). V dropped 4 bases and J dropped 4 bases, with 12 bases sitting between them. This CDR3 has 13 amino acids. CDR1 and CDR2 (germline): SGHDT, YYEEEE. The CDR3 region has the DNA TGTGCCAGCAGCCCAGCGGACAGATACGAGCAGTACTTC. Its translation is CASSPADRYEQYF.

Details on this clone: Other DNA sequences in this specimen translate into the identical CDR3. The chain links TRBV5-6 to TRBJ1-3; TRBD1 agrees at 9 bases. Germline CDR1 SGHDT, CDR2 YYEEEE. The CDR3 is 15 residues long. V trimming: 0 bases; J trimming: 2 bases; junction bases outside the gene matches: 0. This chain's CDR3 is CASSLGQGAGNTIYF. The DNA for the CDR3 is TGTGCCAGCAGCTTGGGACAGGGGGCTGGAAACACCATATATTTT.

This chain links TRBV5-1 with TRBJ2-2, with D hard to call. The V gene lost 0 bases and the J gene lost 6 bases, with 12 bases spanning the gap. This CDR3 has 15 residues. From germline, CDR1 is SGHRS and CDR2 YFSETQ. CDR3 amino acids: CASSLGGSLAGELFF. The CDR3 coding sequence is TGCGCCAGCAGCTTGGGCGGATCACTGGCCGGGGAGCTGTTTTTT.

The rearrangement joins TRBV21-1 to TRBJ1-6; the table calls TRBD1, which could not be checked here. TRBV21-1 is noted as a pseudogene. CDR3 size: 16 residues. The CDR3 loop reads CASSRRQDSYNSPLHF. The CDR3 bases are TGTGCCAGCAGCAGAAGACAGGACTCCTATAATTCACCCCTCCACTTT.

This clone has a single count. The V gene is TRBV30, the J gene TRBJ2-2; D is possibly TRBD1 (6 bases). V was clipped by 3 bases and J by 0 bases, with 8 bases between them. The CDR3 has 14 residues. Germline V gives CDR1 GTSNPN, CDR2 SVGIG (reference sequence). The CDR3 bases are TGTGCCTGGAGGAAGGGGGCGAACACCGGGGAGCTGTTTTTT. Translating gives CAWRKGANTGELFF.

V gene TRBV11-2 combines with J gene TRBJ2-3, with D unresolved. This CDR3 is built from 11 residues. V lost 5 bases, J lost 6 bases, and 6 bases lay in between. Germline V gives CDR1 SGHAT, CDR2 FQNNGV. The DNA of the CDR3 is TGTGCCAGCAGCAGTCGGGATACGCAGTATTTT. It encodes CASSSRDTQYF.

The V gene is TRBV6-6, the J gene TRBJ1-5; D gene ambiguous. The CDR3 consists of 15 residues. V was clipped by 3 bases and J by 3 bases, with 12 bases between them. Germline CDR1 and CDR2: MNHNY and SVGAGI (reference sequence). CDR3 coding DNA: TGTGCCAGCAGTTATAACGGGTTACACAATCAGCCCCAGCATTTT. Translating it yields CASSYNGLHNQPQHF.

The chain carries TRBV3-1 (or the pseudogene TRBV3-2) and TRBJ1-2; 11 bases align to TRBD1. Germline CDR1 reads LGHDT; CDR2 reads YNNKEL (reference sequence). After removal of 1 base from V and 3 bases from J, the junction contained 4 bases not matched to a gene. The CDR3 is made up of 16 amino acids. The CDR3 protein is CASSQGGQGVHYGYTF. As DNA, the CDR3 is TGTGCCAGCAGCCAAGGGGGACAGGGGGTCCACTATGGCTACACCTTC.

This rearrangement joins TRBV5-1 to TRBJ1-2, with 8 positions matching TRBD1. The V gene's germline CDR1 is SGHRS and CDR2 YFSETQ. This CDR3 region has 17 residues. The J segment lost 8 bases and the V segment lost 4 bases, leaving 19 bases of the junction unmatched. The CDR3 loop reads CASSLRPPTTGEVGYTF. The CDR3 DNA is TGCGCCAGCAGCCTACGCCCACCTACGACAGGGGAGGTGGGCTACACCTTC.

The CDR3 loop is CASGTPAGTGGGGANVLTF. The CDR3 DNA reads as TGTGCTAGTGGTACTCCAGCCGGGACAGGGGGCGGTGGGGCCAACGTCCTGACTTTC. V gene TRBV12-5 combines with J gene TRBJ2-6; 12 bases map to TRBD1. From germline, CDR1 is LGHNT and CDR2 FRNRAP. V shed 5 bases and J 3 bases; nucleotides not matched to a gene: 11. The CDR3 contains 19 residues.

The chain links TRBV3-1 (or the pseudogene TRBV3-2) to TRBJ1-6, with a tentative D call TRBD1 (5 bases). CDR1 is LGHDT, CDR2 YNNKEL, per germline (reference sequence). This CDR3 comprises 14 residues. V lost 3 bases and J lost 10, with 13 bases in between. CDR3 DNA sequence: TGTGCCAGCAGCCATGCAGGGTCAGACTCACCCCTCCACTTT. Amino acid sequence: CASSHAGSDSPLHF.